This entry lists 7 T cell receptor beta chains sequenced from one sample in a study of radiation and T cells in renal cell carcinoma. TCRdb's table, derived via immunoSEQ multiplex PCR, lists solely in-frame clones and lacks some. The sample has 130,000 to 150,000 clones; around nine tenths are singletons. Described time point: blood 4 weeks post-SBRT, at nephrectomy. The treatment was: 15 Gy SBRT to primary tumor, nephrectomy 4 weeks later. Sequenced here: blood, sampled from a patient whose treatment included radiotherapy and nephrectomy. The receptor source for this set is a woman aged 50 to 65 with renal cell carcinoma.

The V and J genes are TRBV5-1 and TRBJ2-1, with D tentatively TRBD1 (8 bases). Germline V CDR1 and CDR2: SGHRS, YFSETQ. The V and J ends lost 6 bases and 3 bases respectively, with 19 bases between them. This CDR3 region has 16 residues. CDR3 loop: CASTPGGGGGYNEQFF. The DNA of the CDR3 is TGCGCCAGCACCCCAGGGGGCGGGGGTGGCTACAATGAGCAGTTCTTC.

The V call is TRBV6-5, the J call TRBJ1-1; tentative D call: TRBD1 (5 bases). Germline V gene lookup returns CDR1 MNHEY and CDR2 SVGAGI. V gave up 6 bases and J gave up 1 base, with 15 bases separating them. The CDR3 has 15 amino acids. The CDR3 bases are TGTGCCAGCAGACCCATTCGGGGCGGGAACACTGAAGCTTTCTTT. Translation: CASRPIRGGNTEAFF.

The chain has TRBV5-4 and TRBJ1-5; D unclear. The germline V and J ends were trimmed by 1 base and 4 bases, with 9 bases remaining between them. In germline, CDR1 is SGHNT, CDR2 YYREEE (reference sequence). CDR3 length equals 14 residues. CDR3 residues: CASSLRGVNQPQHF. For the CDR3, the DNA is TGTGCCAGCAGCTTGCGAGGAGTAAATCAGCCCCAGCATTTT. The entire variable domain, with the rest obtained from reference TRBV5-4 and TRBJ1-5, is as follows: ETGVTQSPTHLIKTRGQQVTLRCSSQSGHNTVSWYQQALGQGPQFIFQYYREEENGRGNFPPRFSGLQFPNYSSELNVNALELDDSALYLCASSLRGVNQPQHFGDGTRLSIL.

This clone was detected only a few times. The chain is built from TRBV5-1 and TRBJ1-1; D is undetermined. CDR1 SGHRS and CDR2 YFSETQ come from the germline V gene. The CDR3 loop spans 14 amino acids. The V end lost 0 bases, the J end lost 3 bases, and 9 bases lay between the germline ends. CDR3 in amino acids: CASSLDTGDTEAFF. The CDR3 DNA reads TGCGCCAGCAGCTTGGACACTGGGGACACTGAAGCTTTCTTT.

This sequence joins TRBV6-1 and TRBJ2-1; 12 bases fit TRBD1. CDR1 and CDR2 (germline): MNHNS, SASEGT. The V gene end was trimmed by 3 bases and the J gene end by 8 bases; junction bases not matched to a gene: 5. The CDR3 consists of 15 residues. CDR3 loop: CASSDRDRGQHEQFF. Here the CDR3 DNA reads TGTGCCAGCAGTGACCGGGACAGGGGGCAACATGAGCAGTTCTTC.

The V and J genes are TRBV6-1 and TRBJ2-7; D gene ambiguous. Germline CDR1 is MNHNS and CDR2 is SASEGT. The CDR3 has 15 residues. V lost 5 bases and J lost 2, with 16 bases in between. CDR3 region: CASSPMGTLTYEQYF. CDR3 DNA sequence: TGTGCCAGCAGTCCGATGGGTACGCTCACCTACGAGCAGTACTTC.

The chain is built from TRBV7-2 and TRBJ1-2, with a weak D call TRBD1 (5 bases). CDR3 length: 14 residues. The germline V gene has CDR1 SGHTA and CDR2 FQGNSA. Trimming pared 4 bases from V and 5 bases from J, leaving 14 bases between. Here the CDR3 reads CASSSTGTRYGYTF. The CDR3 DNA reads as TGTGCCAGCAGCTCCACCGGGACCCGATATGGCTACACCTTC.